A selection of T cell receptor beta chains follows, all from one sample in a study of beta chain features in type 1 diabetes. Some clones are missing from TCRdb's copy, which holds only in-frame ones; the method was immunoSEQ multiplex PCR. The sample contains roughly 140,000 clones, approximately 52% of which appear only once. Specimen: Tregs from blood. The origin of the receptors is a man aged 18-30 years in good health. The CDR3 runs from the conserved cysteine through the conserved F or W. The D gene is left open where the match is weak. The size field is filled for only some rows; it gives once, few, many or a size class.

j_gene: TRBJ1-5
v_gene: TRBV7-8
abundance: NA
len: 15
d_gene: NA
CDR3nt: TGTGCCAGCAGCTTTGCCGACAGGAATAATCAGCCCCAGCATTTT
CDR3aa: CASSFADRNNQPQHF

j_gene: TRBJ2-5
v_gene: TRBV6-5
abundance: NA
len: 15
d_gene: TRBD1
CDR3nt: TGTGCCAGCAGTTATGCGGGACAGGGGGGAGAGACCCAGTACTTC
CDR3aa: CASSYAGQGGETQYF

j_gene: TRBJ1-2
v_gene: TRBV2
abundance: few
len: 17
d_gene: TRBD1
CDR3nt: TGTGCCAGCAGGGGACAGGGCATAGAAACCGCCCTCTATGGCTACACCTTC
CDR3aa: CASRGQGIETALYGYTF

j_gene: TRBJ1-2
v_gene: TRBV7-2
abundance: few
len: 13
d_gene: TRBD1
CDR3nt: TGTGCCAGCAGCCCTGGACAGGGCTATGGCCACACCTTC
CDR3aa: CASSPGQGYGHTF

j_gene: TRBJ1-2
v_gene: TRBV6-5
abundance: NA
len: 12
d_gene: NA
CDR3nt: TGTGCCAGCAGTTCAGGGGTCCCAGGCTACACCTTC
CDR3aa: CASSSGVPGYTF

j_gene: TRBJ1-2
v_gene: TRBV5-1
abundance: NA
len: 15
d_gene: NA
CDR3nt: TGCGCCAGCAGCTTGGAGGTCTCCAGGGACTATGGCTACACCTTC
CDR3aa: CASSLEVSRDYGYTF

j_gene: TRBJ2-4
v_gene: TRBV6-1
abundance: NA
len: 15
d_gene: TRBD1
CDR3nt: TGTGCCAGCAGTTGGACGACAGGGAACAAAAACATTCAGTACTTC
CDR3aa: CASSWTTGNKNIQYF

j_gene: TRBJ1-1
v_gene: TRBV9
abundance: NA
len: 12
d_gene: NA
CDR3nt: TGTGCCAGCAGGGGGGGTGGAACTGAAGCTTTCTTT
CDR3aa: CASRGGGTEAFF

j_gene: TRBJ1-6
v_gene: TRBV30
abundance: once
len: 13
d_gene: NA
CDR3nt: TGTGCCTGGAGAAGGGGCGCCGTCTCCCCCCTCCACTTT
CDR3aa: CAWRRGAVSPLHF

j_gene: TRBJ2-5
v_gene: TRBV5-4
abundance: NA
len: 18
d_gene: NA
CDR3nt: TGTGCCAGCAGCCCAGCCCCTTCCAGGGGCCCGTACCAAGAGACCCAGTACTTC
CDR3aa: CASSPAPSRGPYQETQYF

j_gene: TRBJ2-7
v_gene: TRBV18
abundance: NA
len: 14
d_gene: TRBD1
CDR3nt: TGTGCCAGCCGACGTACGGGACAGGGCTACGAGCAGTACTTC
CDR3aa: CASRRTGQGYEQYF

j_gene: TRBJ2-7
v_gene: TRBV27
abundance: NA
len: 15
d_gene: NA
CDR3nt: TGTGCCAGCAGCTACGCTTACAGGGTTAGCCACGAGCAGTACTTC
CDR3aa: CASSYAYRVSHEQYF

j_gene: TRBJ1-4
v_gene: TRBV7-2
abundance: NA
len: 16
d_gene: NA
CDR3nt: TGTGCCAGCAGCCCACAGGGCCCCTTAACTAATGAAAAACTGTTTTTT
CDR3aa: CASSPQGPLTNEKLFF

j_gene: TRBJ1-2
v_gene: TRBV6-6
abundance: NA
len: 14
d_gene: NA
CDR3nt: TGTGCCAGCAGTTCAAGGGAGGGGACTTATGGCTACACCTTC
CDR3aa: CASSSREGTYGYTF

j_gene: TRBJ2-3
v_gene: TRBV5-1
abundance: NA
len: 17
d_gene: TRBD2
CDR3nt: TGCGCCAGCAGCCGACCTACTCGGCGGGGGGGGTCAGATACGCAGTATTTT
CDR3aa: CASSRPTRRGGSDTQYF

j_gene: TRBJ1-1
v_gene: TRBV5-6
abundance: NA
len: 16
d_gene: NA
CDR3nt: TGTGCCAGCAGCTTAGTGGGCAGGGAGGGTCGAACTGAAGCTTTCTTT
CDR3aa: CASSLVGREGRTEAFF

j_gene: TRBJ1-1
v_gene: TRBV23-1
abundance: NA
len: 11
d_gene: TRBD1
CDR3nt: TGCGCCAGCATAGGGGGCATTGAAGCTTTCTTT
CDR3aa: CASIGGIEAFF

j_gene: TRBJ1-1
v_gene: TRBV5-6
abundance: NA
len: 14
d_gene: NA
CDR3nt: TGTGCCAGCAGCTTGTTAGGGGTGAACACTGAAGCTTTCTTT
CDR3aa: CASSLLGVNTEAFF

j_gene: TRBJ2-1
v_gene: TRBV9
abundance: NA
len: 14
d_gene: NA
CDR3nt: TGTGCCAGCAGCGTGGATCAGGGGTACAATGAGCAGTTCTTC
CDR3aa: CASSVDQGYNEQFF

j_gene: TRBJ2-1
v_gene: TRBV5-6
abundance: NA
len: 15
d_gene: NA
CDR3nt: TGTGCCAGCAGCCTACAACAGTATGCTTACAATGAGCAGTTCTTC
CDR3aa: CASSLQQYAYNEQFF

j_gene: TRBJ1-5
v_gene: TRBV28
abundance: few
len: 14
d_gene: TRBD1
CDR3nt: TGTGCCAGCAGCACGACAGGGGATAATCAGCCCCAGCATTTT
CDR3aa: CASSTTGDNQPQHF